Listed below are T cell receptor beta chains from one sample, sequenced in a study of long-term antiretroviral therapy in people with HIV. TCRdb keeps only in-frame clones here, not all; method: immunoSEQ multiplex PCR. The data hold under 20,000 clones, with around four fifths observed a single time. The starting material was unsorted PBMCs, obtained more than 3.1 years after starting antiretroviral therapy. The receptors shown here come from a woman in her thirties or forties with HIV. The CDR3 runs from the conserved cysteine through the conserved F or W. The D gene is left open where the match is weak. Size is stated for part of the rows, as once, few or many counts, or as a class when the clone is expanded.

d_call | j_call | clone_size | v_call | cdr3_aa | cdr3_nt
TRBD1 | TRBJ1-2 | once | TRBV2 | CASRESQGAGGYTF | TGTGCCAGCAGGGAATCTCAGGGGGCGGGTGGCTACACCTTC
. | TRBJ1-1 | . | TRBV30 | CAWSGSVNTEAFF | TGTGCCTGGAGTGGGTCGGTGAACACTGAAGCTTTCTTT
. | TRBJ1-1 | . | TRBV30 | CAWRRGNTEAFF | TGTGCCTGGAGGAGGGGAAACACTGAAGCTTTCTTT
. | TRBJ1-1 | . | TRBV7-9 | CASTIPGLPDTEAFF | TGTGCCAGCACAATCCCCGGGTTACCGGACACTGAAGCTTTCTTT
TRBD1 | TRBJ1-1 | . | TRBV5-1 | CASSLVMVTGGYVTEAFF | TGCGCCAGCAGCTTGGTGATGGTGACAGGGGGCTACGTGACTGAAGCTTTCTTT
. | TRBJ1-2 | few | TRBV7-8 | CASSLASQGRGYTF | TGTGCCAGCAGCTTAGCGTCGCAGGGGAGAGGCTACACCTTC
TRBD1 | TRBJ1-1 | . | TRBV2 | CASSELAGGRDTEAFF | TGTGCCAGCAGTGAATTGGCAGGGGGGCGGGACACTGAAGCTTTCTTT
. | TRBJ1-3 | . | TRBV30 | CAWSGLDTSSGNTIYF | TGTGCCTGGAGTGGTTTGGACACCAGCTCTGGAAACACCATATATTTT
. | TRBJ1-2 | . | TRBV30 | CAWSWDGHYGYTF | TGTGCCTGGAGTTGGGACGGACACTATGGCTACACCTTC
. | TRBJ2-2 | . | TRBV6-5 | CASSYPRAGELFF | TGTGCCAGCAGTTACCCCAGGGCCGGGGAGCTGTTTTTT
. | TRBJ2-7 | . | TRBV25-1 | CASSDASTGREQYF | TGTGCCAGCAGTGATGCTTCAACCGGAAGGGAGCAGTACTTC
. | TRBJ1-2 | . | TRBV30 | CASNLGDKLLGYGYTF | TGTGCCTCTAACCTCGGGGACAAGCTCCTGGGCTATGGCTACACCTTC
. | TRBJ1-2 | . | TRBV5-5 | CASSYAGAGDYGYTF | TGTGCCAGCAGCTACGCGGGGGCAGGGGACTATGGCTACACCTTC
. | TRBJ1-4 | . | TRBV30 | CAWSVAGAGEKLFF | TGTGCCTGGAGTGTGGCAGGGGCGGGTGAAAAACTGTTTTTT
. | TRBJ1-4 | . | TRBV6-6 | CASSYDSGIEKLFF | TGTGCCAGCAGTTACGACAGCGGAATAGAAAAACTGTTTTTT
. | TRBJ2-7 | . | TRBV7-9 | CASSLDRDTTAYEQYF | TGTGCCAGCAGCCTCGACCGGGACACCACGGCGTACGAGCAGTACTTC
TRBD1 | TRBJ2-1 | . | TRBV6-7 | CASSYDRQGNNEQFF | TGTGCCAGCAGTTACGACCGACAGGGTAATAATGAGCAGTTCTTC
. | TRBJ1-5 | . | TRBV7-9 | CASSLAGSRRDQPQHF | TGTGCCAGCAGCTTAGCGGGGAGTCGGAGGGATCAGCCCCAGCATTTT
TRBD2 | TRBJ2-7 | . | TRBV6-1 | CASSDSRGAYEQYF | TGTGCCAGCAGTGATTCACGGGGGGCCTACGAGCAGTACTTC
TRBD2 | TRBJ2-1 | . | TRBV4-1 | CASSQAASGGINNEQFF | TGCGCCAGCAGCCAAGCGGCTAGCGGGGGGATTAACAATGAGCAGTTCTTC
. | TRBJ1-2 | few | TRBV6-1 | CASSADAGQSAYGYTF | TGTGCCAGCAGTGCCGACGCCGGACAGAGCGCCTATGGCTACACCTTC
TRBD2 | TRBJ2-7 | . | TRBV4-1 | CASSQTYSGTNYEQYF | TGCGCCAGCAGCCAAACCTACTCCGGGACTAACTACGAGCAGTACTTC
. | TRBJ2-2 | . | TRBV4-3 | CASSQERSGELFF | TGCGCCAGCAGCCAAGAACGGTCCGGGGAGCTGTTTTTT
. | TRBJ1-1 | . | TRBV10-3 | CAISESGPTEAFF | TGTGCCATCAGTGAGTCAGGCCCTACCGAAGCTTTCTTT
TRBD2 | TRBJ2-3 | . | TRBV7-2 | CASSSRPGLAGSTDTQYF | TGTGCCAGCAGCTCCCGACCGGGACTAGCGGGGAGCACAGATACGCAGTATTTT
. | TRBJ1-5 | . | TRBV7-9 | CASSFWVGAYSNQPQHF | TGTGCCAGCAGCTTTTGGGTGGGCGCCTATAGCAATCAGCCCCAGCATTTT
TRBD1 | TRBJ2-5 | . | TRBV30 | CAWAEGTGSLGQETQYF | TGTGCCTGGGCAGAAGGGACAGGGAGTTTGGGCCAAGAGACCCAGTACTTC
. | TRBJ2-7 | . | TRBV2 | CASTTGYEQYF | TGTGCCAGCACCACAGGGTACGAGCAGTACTTC
TRBD1 | TRBJ2-7 | . | TRBV5-5 | CASSGPGTGVYEQYF | TGTGCCAGCAGTGGACCGGGGACAGGGGTCTACGAGCAGTACTTC